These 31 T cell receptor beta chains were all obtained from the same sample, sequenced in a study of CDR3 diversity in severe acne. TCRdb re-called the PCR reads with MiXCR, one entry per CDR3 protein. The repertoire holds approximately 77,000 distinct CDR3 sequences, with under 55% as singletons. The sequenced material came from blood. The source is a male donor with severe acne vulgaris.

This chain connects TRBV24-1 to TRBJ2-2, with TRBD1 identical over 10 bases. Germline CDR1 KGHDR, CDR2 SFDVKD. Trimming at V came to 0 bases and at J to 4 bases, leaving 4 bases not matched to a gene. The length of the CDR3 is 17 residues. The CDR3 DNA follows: TGTGCCACCAGTGATTTGGGGACAGGGGTCATCACCGGGGAGCTGTTTTTT. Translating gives CATSDLGTGVITGELFF.

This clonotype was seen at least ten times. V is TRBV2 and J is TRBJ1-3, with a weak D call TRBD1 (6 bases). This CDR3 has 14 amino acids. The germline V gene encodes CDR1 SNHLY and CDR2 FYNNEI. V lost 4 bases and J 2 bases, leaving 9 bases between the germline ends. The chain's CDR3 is CASSVQGTGNTIYF. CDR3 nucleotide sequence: TGTGCCAGCAGTGTACAGGGCACTGGAAACACCATATATTTT.

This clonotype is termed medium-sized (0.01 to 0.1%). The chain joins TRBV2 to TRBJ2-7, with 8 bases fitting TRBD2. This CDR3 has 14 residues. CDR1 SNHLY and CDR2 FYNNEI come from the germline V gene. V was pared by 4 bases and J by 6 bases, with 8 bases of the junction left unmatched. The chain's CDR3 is CASSAGLDLSEQYF. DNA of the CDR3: TGTGCCAGCAGTGCGGGACTAGATCTTTCCGAGCAGTACTTC.

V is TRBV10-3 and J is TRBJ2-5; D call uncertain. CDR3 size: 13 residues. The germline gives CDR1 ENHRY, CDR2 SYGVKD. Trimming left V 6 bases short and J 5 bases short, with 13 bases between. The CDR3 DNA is TGTGCCATCAGAACAGATCCGACGGAGACCCAGTACTTC. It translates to CAIRTDPTETQYF.

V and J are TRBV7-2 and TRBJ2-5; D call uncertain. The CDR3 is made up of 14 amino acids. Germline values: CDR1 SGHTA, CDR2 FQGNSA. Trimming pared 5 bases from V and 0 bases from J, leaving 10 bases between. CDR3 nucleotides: TGTGCCAGCAGCGAACACTCGTACCAAGAGACCCAGTACTTC. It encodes CASSEHSYQETQYF.

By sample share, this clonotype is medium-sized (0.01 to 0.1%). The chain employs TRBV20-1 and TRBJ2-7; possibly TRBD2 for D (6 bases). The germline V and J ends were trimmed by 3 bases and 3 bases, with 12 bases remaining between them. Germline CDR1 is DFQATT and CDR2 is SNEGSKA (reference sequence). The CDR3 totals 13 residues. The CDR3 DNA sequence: TGCAGTGCTAGCGGGAGAGATCTCTACGAGCAGTACTTC. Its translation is CSASGRDLYEQYF.

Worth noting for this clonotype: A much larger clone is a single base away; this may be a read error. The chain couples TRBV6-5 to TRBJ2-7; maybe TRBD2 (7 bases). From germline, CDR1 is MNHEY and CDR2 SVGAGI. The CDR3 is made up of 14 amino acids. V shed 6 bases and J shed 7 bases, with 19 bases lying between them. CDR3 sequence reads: CASSRGGNLLEQYF. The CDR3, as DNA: TGTGCCAGCAGCCGCGGGGGCAACCTACTAGAGCAGTACTTC.

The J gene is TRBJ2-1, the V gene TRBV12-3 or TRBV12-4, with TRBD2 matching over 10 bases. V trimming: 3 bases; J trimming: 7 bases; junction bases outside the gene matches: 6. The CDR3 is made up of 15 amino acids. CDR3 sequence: CASSLASGSSNEQFF. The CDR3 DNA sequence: TGTGCCAGCAGTTTGGCTAGCGGGAGTTCGAATGAGCAGTTCTTC.

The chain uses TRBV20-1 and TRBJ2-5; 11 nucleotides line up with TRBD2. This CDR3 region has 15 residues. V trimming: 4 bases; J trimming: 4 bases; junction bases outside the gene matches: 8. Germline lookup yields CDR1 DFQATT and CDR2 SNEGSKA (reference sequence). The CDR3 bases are TGCAGTGCTACTAGCGGGAGGTTTAAATTAGAGACCCAGTACTTC. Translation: CSATSGRFKLETQYF.

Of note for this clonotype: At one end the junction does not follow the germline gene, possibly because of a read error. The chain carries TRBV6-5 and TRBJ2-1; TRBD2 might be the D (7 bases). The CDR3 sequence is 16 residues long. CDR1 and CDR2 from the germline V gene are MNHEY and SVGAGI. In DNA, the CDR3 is TGTGCCAGCAGTGACTCAGGGGCAGGGGACTACAATGAGCGGTTCTTC. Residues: CASSDSGAGDYNERFF.

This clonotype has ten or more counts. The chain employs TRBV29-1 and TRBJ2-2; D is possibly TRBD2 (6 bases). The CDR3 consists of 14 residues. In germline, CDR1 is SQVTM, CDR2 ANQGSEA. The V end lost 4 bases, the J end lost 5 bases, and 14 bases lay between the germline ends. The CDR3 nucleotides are TGCAGCGTTGTACATTCAGGGACTACCGGGGAGCTGTTTTTT. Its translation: CSVVHSGTTGELFF.

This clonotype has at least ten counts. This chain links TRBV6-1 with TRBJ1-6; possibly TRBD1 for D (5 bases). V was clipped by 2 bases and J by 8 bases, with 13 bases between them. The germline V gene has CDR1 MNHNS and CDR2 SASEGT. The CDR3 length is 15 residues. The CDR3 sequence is CASSERWQGYSPLHF. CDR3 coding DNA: TGTGCCAGCAGTGAACGGTGGCAGGGTTATTCACCCCTCCACTTT.

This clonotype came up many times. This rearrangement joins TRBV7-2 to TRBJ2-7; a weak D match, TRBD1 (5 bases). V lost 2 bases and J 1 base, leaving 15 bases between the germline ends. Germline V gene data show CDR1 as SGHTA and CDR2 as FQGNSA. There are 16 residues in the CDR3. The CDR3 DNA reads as TGTGCCAGCAGCTTACCCGTGACAGAGCGATCCTACGAGCAGTACTTC. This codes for CASSLPVTERSYEQYF.

CDR3 region: CASSLGGGTEQFF. The CDR3 coding sequence is TGTGCCAGCAGCCTCGGGGGAGGTACTGAGCAGTTCTTC. The rearrangement joins TRBV7-3 to TRBJ2-7, with a possible D match to TRBD2 (6 bases). TRBJ2-1 explains the end of the DNA better; the J call may be wrong. The CDR3 contains 13 residues. The V gene's germline CDR1 is SGHTA and CDR2 FQGTGA.

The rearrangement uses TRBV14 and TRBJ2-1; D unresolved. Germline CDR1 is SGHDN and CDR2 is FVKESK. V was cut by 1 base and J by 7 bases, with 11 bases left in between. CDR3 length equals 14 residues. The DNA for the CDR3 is TGTGCCAGCAGCCAAGCGTCCCCTGGAAATGAGCAGTTCTTC. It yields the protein CASSQASPGNEQFF.

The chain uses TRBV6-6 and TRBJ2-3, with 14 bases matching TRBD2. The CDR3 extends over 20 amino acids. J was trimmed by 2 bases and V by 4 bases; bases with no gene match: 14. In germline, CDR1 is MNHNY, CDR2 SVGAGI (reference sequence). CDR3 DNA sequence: TGTGCCAGCAGTTTCCAACTCACAGGGGGACTAGCGGGAGACACAGATACGCAGTATTTT. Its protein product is CASSFQLTGGLAGDTDTQYF.

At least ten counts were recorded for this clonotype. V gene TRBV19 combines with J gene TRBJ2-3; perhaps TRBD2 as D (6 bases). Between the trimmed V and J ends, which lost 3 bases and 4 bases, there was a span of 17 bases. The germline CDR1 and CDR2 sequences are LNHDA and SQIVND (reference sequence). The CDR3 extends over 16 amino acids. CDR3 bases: TGTGCCAGTAGTATCTGGGGGGTCCGTGGTGCAGATACGCAGTATTTT. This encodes CASSIWGVRGADTQYF.

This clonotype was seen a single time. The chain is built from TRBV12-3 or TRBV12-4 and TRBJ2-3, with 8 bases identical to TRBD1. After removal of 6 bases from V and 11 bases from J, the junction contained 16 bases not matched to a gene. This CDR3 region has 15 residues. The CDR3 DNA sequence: TGTGCCAGCAGGCCCGGGACAGGTTCCTACAATGAGCAGTATTTT. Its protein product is CASRPGTGSYNEQYF.

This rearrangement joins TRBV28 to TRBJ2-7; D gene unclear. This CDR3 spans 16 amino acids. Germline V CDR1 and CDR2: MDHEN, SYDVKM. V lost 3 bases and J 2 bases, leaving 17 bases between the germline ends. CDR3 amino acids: CASSFLGQDRTYEQYF. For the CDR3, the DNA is TGTGCCAGCAGTTTCCTGGGTCAGGACCGGACCTACGAGCAGTACTTC.

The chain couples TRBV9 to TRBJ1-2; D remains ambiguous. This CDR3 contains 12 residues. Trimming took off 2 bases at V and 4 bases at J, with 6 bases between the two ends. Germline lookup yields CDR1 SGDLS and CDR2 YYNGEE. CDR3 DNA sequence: TGTGCCAGCAGCGTCGGACTCTATGGCTACACCTTC. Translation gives CASSVGLYGYTF.

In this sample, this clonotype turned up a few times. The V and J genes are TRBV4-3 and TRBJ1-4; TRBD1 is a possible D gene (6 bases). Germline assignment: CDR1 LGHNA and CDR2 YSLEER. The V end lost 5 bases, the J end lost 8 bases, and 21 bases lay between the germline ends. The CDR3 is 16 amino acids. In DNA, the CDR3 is TGCGCCAGCAGCTCGGAATACCATCGACAGGACGAAAAACTGTTTTTT. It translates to CASSSEYHRQDEKLFF.

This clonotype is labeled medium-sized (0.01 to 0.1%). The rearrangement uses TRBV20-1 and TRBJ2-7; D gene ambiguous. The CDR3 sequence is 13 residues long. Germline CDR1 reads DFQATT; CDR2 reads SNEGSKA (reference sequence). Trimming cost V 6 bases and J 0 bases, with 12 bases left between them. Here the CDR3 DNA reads TGCAGTGCAGGCAGGCAGTACTCCTACGAGCAGTACTTC. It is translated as CSAGRQYSYEQYF.

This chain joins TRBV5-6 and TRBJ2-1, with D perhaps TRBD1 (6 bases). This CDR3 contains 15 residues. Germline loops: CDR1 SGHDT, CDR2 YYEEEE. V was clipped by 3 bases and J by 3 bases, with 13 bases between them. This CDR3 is CASSSSTGIYNEQFF. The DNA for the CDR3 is TGTGCCAGCAGCTCGAGTACAGGGATCTACAATGAGCAGTTCTTC.

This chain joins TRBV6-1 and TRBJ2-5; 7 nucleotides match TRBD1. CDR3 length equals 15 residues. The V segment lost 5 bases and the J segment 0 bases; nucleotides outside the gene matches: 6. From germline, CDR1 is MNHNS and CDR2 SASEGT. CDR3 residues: CASSSGTANQETQYF. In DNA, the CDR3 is TGTGCCAGCAGTTCGGGGACAGCGAACCAAGAGACCCAGTACTTC.

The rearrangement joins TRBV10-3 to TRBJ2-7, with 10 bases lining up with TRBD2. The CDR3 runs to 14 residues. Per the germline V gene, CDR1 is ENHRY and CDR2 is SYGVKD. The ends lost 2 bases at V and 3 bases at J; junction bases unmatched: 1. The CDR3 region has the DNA TGTGCCATCAGTGAGACTAGCGGGGACTACGAGCAGTACTTC. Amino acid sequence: CAISETSGDYEQYF.

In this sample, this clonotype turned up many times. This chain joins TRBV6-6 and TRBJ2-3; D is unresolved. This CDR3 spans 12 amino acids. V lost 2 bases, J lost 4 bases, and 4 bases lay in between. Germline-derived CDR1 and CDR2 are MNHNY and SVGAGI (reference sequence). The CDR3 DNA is TGTGCCAGCAGTTACCCTGCAGATACGCAGTATTTT. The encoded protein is CASSYPADTQYF.

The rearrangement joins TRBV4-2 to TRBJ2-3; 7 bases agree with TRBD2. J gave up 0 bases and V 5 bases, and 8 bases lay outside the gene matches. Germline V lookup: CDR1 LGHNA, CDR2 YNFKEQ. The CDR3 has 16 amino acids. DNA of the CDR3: TGTGCCAGCAGCTCCATCTCAGCGGGGAGCACAGATACGCAGTATTTT. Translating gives CASSSISAGSTDTQYF.

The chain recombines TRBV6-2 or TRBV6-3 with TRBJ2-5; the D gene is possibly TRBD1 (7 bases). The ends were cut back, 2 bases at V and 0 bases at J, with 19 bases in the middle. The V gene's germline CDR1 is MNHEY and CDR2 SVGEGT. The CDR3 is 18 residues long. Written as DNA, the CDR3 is TGTGCCAGCAGTTACGGACCAGGGGGGACGACGTACCAAGAGACCCAGTACTTC. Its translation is CASSYGPGGTTYQETQYF.

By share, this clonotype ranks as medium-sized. Written as DNA, the CDR3 is TGTGCCAGCAGTGACTCGACTAGCGGGAGTGATACGCAGTATTTT. This sequence encodes CASSDSTSGSDTQYF. V gene TRBV6-4 combines with J gene TRBJ2-3; 12 bases are a match to TRBD2. The CDR3 is 15 residues long. The trim removed 0 bases at V and 6 bases at J, leaving 1 base unmatched. The germline V gene encodes CDR1 MRHNA and CDR2 SNTAGT.

CDR3 nucleotide sequence: TGTGCCACAAGCCGGGCGGAACAAGAGACCCAGTACTTC. This encodes CATSRAEQETQYF. The rearrangement uses TRBV24-1 and TRBJ2-5; D uncertain. Trimming cost V 10 bases and J 2 bases, with 13 bases left between them. The CDR3 contains 13 residues. Per germline, CDR1 KGHDR and CDR2 SFDVKD.

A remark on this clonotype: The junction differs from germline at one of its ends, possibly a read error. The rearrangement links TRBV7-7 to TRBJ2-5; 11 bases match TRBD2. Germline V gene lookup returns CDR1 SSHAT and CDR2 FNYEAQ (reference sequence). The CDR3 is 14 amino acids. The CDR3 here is CASSLTSGVETQYF. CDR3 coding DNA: TGTGCTAGCAGCCTGACTAGCGGGGTGGAGACCCAGTACTTC.